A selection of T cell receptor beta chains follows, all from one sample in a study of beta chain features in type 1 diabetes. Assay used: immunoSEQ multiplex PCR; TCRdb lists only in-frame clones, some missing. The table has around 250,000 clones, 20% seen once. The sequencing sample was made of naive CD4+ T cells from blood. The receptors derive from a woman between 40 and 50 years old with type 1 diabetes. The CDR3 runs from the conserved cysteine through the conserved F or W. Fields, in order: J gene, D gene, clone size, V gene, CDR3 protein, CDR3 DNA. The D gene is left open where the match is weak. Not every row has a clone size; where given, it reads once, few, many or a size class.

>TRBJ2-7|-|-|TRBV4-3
CASSQDGVGPYEQYF
TGCGCCAGCAGCCAAGACGGGGTCGGCCCCTACGAGCAGTACTTC
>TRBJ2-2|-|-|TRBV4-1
CASSQEGRNTGELFF
TGCGCCAGCAGCCAAGAGGGCCGGAACACCGGGGAGCTGTTTTTT
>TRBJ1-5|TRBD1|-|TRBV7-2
CASSSDRGGQPQHF
TGTGCCAGCAGCTCCGACAGGGGTGGTCAGCCCCAGCATTTT
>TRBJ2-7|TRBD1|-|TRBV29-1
CSAGTAEQYF
TGCAGCGCAGGGACAGCCGAGCAGTACTTC
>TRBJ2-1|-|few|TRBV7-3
CASSPGGPDLNEQFF
TGTGCCAGCAGCCCCGGGGGGCCAGATCTCAATGAGCAGTTCTTC
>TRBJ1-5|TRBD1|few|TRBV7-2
CASSLTYRGRIQPQHF
TGTGCCAGCAGCTTAACCTACAGGGGGCGTATTCAGCCCCAGCATTTT
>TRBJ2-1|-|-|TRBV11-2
CASSLPAIPNEQFF
TGTGCCAGCAGCTTACCAGCGATCCCCAATGAGCAGTTCTTC
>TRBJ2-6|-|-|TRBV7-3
CASSLGLSGANVLTF
TGTGCCAGCAGCTTAGGGCTCTCTGGGGCCAACGTCCTGACTTTC
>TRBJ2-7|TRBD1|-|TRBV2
CAITDRAVFYEQYF
TGTGCCATTACCGACAGGGCAGTCTTCTACGAGCAGTACTTC
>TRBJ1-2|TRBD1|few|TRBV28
CASSQMGTRQGGGYTF
TGTGCCAGCAGCCAGATGGGCACGCGACAGGGGGGCGGCTACACCTTC
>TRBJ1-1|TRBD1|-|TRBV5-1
CASSGQESMNTEAFF
TGCGCCAGCAGCGGACAGGAGTCGATGAACACTGAAGCTTTCTTT
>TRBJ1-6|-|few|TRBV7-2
CASSLARRDNSPLHF
TGTGCCAGCAGCTTAGCCCGGCGGGATAATTCACCCCTCCACTTT
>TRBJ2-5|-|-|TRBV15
CATSRGTLQETQYF
TGTGCCACCAGCAGAGGGACTCTGCAAGAGACCCAGTACTTC
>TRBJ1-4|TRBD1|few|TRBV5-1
CASSRGQGEEKLFF
TGCGCCAGCAGCCGGGGACAGGGAGAAGAAAAACTGTTTTTT
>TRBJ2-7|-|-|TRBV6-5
CASRRRVSGDYEQYF
TGTGCCAGCAGGAGGAGGGTTTCGGGGGACTACGAGCAGTACTTC
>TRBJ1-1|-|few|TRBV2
CASSRQDLNTEAFF
TGTGCCAGCAGCCGACAGGACCTGAACACTGAAGCTTTCTTT
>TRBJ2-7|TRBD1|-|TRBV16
CASSLDRDYEQYF
TGTGCCAGCAGCCTGGACAGGGACTACGAGCAGTACTTC
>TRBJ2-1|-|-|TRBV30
CAWKRPYNEQFF
TGTGCCTGGAAGCGCCCCTACAATGAGCAGTTCTTC
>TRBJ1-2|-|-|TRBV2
CASSEAGPGYGYTF
TGTGCCAGCAGTGAAGCGGGGCCGGGCTATGGCTACACCTTC
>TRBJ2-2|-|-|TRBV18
CASSPPTGSGELFF
TGTGCCAGCTCACCACCGACGGGGTCCGGGGAGCTGTTTTTT
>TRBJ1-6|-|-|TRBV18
CASSLEGVSYNSPLHF
TGTGCCAGCTCGCTCGAGGGGGTTTCCTATAATTCACCCCTCCACTTT
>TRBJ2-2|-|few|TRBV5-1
CASSSTGETGELFF
TGCGCCAGCAGCTCGACGGGGGAAACCGGGGAGCTGTTTTTT
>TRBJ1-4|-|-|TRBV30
CACSPGTNEKLFF
TGTGCCTGTAGCCCCGGGACTAATGAAAAACTGTTTTTT
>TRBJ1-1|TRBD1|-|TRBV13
CASSSTGGWNTEAFF
TGTGCCAGCAGCTCTACAGGGGGATGGAACACTGAAGCTTTCTTT
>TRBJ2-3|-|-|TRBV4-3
CASSQSGGGPDTQYF
TGCGCCAGCAGCCAATCTGGGGGGGGCCCAGATACGCAGTATTTT
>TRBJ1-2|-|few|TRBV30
CAWSLQGDGYTF
TGTGCCTGGAGTTTGCAGGGTGATGGCTACACCTTC
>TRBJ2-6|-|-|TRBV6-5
CASRSVAGANVLTF
TGTGCCAGCAGGAGTGTCGCTGGGGCCAACGTCCTGACTTTC
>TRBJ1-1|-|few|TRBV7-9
CASSSMLNTEAFF
TGTGCCAGCAGCTCTATGTTGAACACTGAAGCTTTCTTT
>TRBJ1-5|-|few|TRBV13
CASSLRRERGSNQPQHF
TGTGCCAGCAGCCTCCGACGTGAGAGAGGGAGCAATCAGCCCCAGCATTTT
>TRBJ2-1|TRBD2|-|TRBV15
CATSSPGLAGERGQFF
TGTGCCACCAGCAGCCCGGGACTAGCGGGGGAACGGGGGCAGTTCTTC
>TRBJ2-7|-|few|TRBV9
CASSVGQGISYEQYF
TGTGCCAGCTCAGTAGGGCAGGGGATCTCCTACGAGCAGTACTTC
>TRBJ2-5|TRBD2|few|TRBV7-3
CASSPNGTSGLQETQYF
TGTGCCAGCAGTCCAAATGGGACTAGCGGGCTACAAGAGACCCAGTACTTC
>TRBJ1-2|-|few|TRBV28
CASSQSGGNWGYGYTF
TGTGCCAGCAGTCAATCGGGAGGCAATTGGGGCTATGGCTACACCTTC